The rows below give T cell receptor beta chains drawn from one sample of a study of T-cell reconstitution after alpha-beta-depleted transplantation in children. TCRdb re-called the PCR reads with MiXCR, one entry per CDR3 protein. The profile shows 580,000 or so distinct CDR3 sequences, under 30% of them singletons. The material was PBMCs, mostly from graft donor cells, obtained 360 days after TCRalphabeta/CD19-depleted stem cell transplant. The receptors originated from a boy younger than two who had a stem cell transplant for acute myeloid leukemia, so the T cells may come from the graft donor. Each CDR3 is given with its conserved first and last residue. The D gene is left open where the match is weak. Where a row states a size, it is once, few, many or the class of an expanded clone; other rows omit it.

j_call clone_size v_call d_call cdr3_aa cdr3_nt
TRBJ1-2 NA TRBV15 NA CATSRWVIDYGYTF TGTGCCACCAGCAGGTGGGTTATCGACTATGGCTACACCTTC
TRBJ2-7 NA TRBV12-3/TRBV12-4 TRBD1 CASSNRGWDLAYEQYF TGTGCCAGCAGTAACAGGGGCTGGGACCTAGCCTACGAGCAGTACTTC
TRBJ2-7 many TRBV15 TRBD1 CATSSPGQGAYEQYF TGTGCCACCAGCAGTCCCGGACAGGGGGCTTACGAGCAGTACTTC
TRBJ2-2 many TRBV6-5 NA CASSFVPGELFF TGTGCCAGCAGTTTCGTCCCCGGGGAGCTGTTTTTT
TRBJ2-5 NA TRBV23-1 TRBD1 CASSQPYRGRETQYF TGCGCCAGCAGTCAACCATACAGGGGGCGGGAGACCCAGTACTTC
TRBJ1-5 NA TRBV20-1 NA CSARDGGLQPQHF TGCAGTGCTAGAGATGGGGGCCTCCAGCCCCAGCATTTT
TRBJ1-2 NA TRBV25-1 NA CASSDGNYGYTF TGTGCCAGCAGTGACGGAAACTATGGCTACACCTTC
TRBJ2-3 many TRBV6-1 NA CASSEEGRAGDTQYF TGTGCCAGCAGTGAGGAGGGGCGGGCGGGAGATACGCAGTATTTT
TRBJ1-3 few TRBV4-3 NA CASSQDLGSGNTIYF TGCGCCAGCAGCCAAGATCTAGGGTCTGGAAACACCATATATTTT
TRBJ2-7 NA TRBV6-1 NA CASRTASSVFDEQYF TGTGCCAGCCGAACCGCAAGCTCTGTTTTCGACGAGCAGTACTTC
TRBJ2-3 many TRBV29-1 NA CSVELPTGGEWYDTQYF TGCAGCGTTGAACTACCGACAGGCGGCGAATGGTACGATACGCAGTATTTT
TRBJ1-2 many TRBV29-1 NA CSVKAGSYGYTF TGCAGCGTTAAGGCAGGGAGCTATGGCTACACCTTC
TRBJ2-3 many TRBV11-1 TRBD1 CASSRLPSPGQNTDTQYF TGTGCCAGCAGCCGACTACCCTCACCGGGACAGAACACAGATACGCAGTATTTT
TRBJ1-4 NA TRBV7-9 TRBD1 CASSVDRESTNEKLFF TGTGCCAGCAGCGTCGACAGGGAGTCCACTAATGAAAAACTGTTTTTT
TRBJ2-5 once TRBV11-2 TRBD2 CASSLGTSGGGNQYF TGTGCCAGCAGCTTAGGCACTAGCGGGGGTGGAAACCAGTACTTC
TRBJ1-5 many TRBV20-1 NA CSASPSPSNQPQHF TGCAGTGCCTCCCCTTCGCCTAGCAATCAGCCCCAGCATTTT
TRBJ1-1 NA TRBV30 NA CAWSHGTVNTEAFF TGTGCCTGGAGCCATGGGACGGTGAACACTGAAGCTTTCTTT